This T cell receptor beta chain was captured in a study of cytomegalovirus exposure and HLA in healthy donors. The PCR employed 60 Vbeta primers together with 13 Jbeta primers. The data were produced by immunoSEQ multiplex PCR, yet TCRdb's version contains in-frame clones alone and is incomplete. This table has 150,000 to 200,000 clones, 80% to 90% appearing once. Broader study findings: TRBV6-2, TRBV6-3 and some other V segments were excluded as indistinguishable.

About this clone: As yet, its antigen is unknown.

Germline trimming cut 6 bases from V and 3 bases from J; bases unmatched to any gene: 6. This CDR3 comprises 14 residues. The V gene's germline CDR1 is MNHNY and CDR2 SVGAGI (reference sequence). The TCR sequence derives from a woman younger than 30 in good health and CMV-seronegative. This chain joins TRBV6-6 and TRBJ2-7; TRBD1 matches at 9 bases. Sequencing input: PBMCs. For the CDR3, the DNA is TGTGCCAGCAGAAGGACAGGGGCGGGCTACGAGCAGTACTTC. This gives the protein CASRRTGAGYEQYF.